This TCR beta chain was captured in a study of vaccination effects on CD4 cells after COVID-19. Looking at the study overall: Each well held 1.5 million to 2 million PBMC cultured with roughly 10 ug/ml peptides and about 10 IU/ml IL-2.

As for this clone: Its antigen is as yet unknown.

CD4+ T cells were isolated after 10 days of culture. Cultures received IL-2 medium that replaced half the medium on days 3 and 7. This CDR3 comprises 13 residues. The V end lost 3 bases, the J end lost 5 bases, and 13 bases lay between the germline ends. The germline V gene encodes CDR1 DFQATT and CDR2 SNEGSKA (reference sequence). Clones were sequenced by immunoSEQ multiplex PCR, and TCRdb holds only the in-frame ones, with some missing. The table records 45,000 to 75,000 clones, around 80% of them present only once. The TCR originated in a human donor who received a COVID-19 vaccine. The chain combines TRBV20-1 with TRBJ1-1; D not resolved. Here the sequenced sample was CD4+ T cells from PBMCs cultured without peptide, taken before COVID-19 vaccination. The CDR3 DNA reads TGCAGTGCTAGTAGGACCGCGGGGACTGAAGCTTTCTTT. It translates to CSASRTAGTEAFF.